The rows below give T cell receptor beta chains drawn from one sample of a study of patients and donors after allogeneic stem cell transplantation. One entry per CDR3 protein, called by TCRdb with MiXCR from the RT-PCR reads. The sample contains approximately 170,000 distinct CDR3 sequences, roughly 22% of which appear only once. Sequenced input: blood, either unsorted or a sorted T cell fraction (not recorded which). The receptors come from a human donor who was either an allogeneic HSCT recipient or a stem cell or donor lymphocyte infusion donor (not recorded which). It is not recorded whose cells these are; they may come from a transplant donor. The conserved cysteine and the conserved F or W are not part of the CDR3 here. The order of the fields is J gene, D gene, V gene, CDR3 protein. The D gene is left open where the match is weak.

J gene: TRBJ2-3; D gene: TRBD1; V gene: TRBV12-3/TRBV12-4; CDR3 protein: ASSPGQGALDTQY
J gene: TRBJ1-4; D gene: NA; V gene: TRBV20-1; CDR3 protein: SARDVRGSEKLF
J gene: TRBJ2-1; D gene: NA; V gene: TRBV7-2; CDR3 protein: ASSLIQDAYNEQF
J gene: TRBJ1-2; D gene: NA; V gene: TRBV12-3/TRBV12-4; CDR3 protein: ASSFLYGYT
J gene: TRBJ2-3; D gene: NA; V gene: TRBV20-1; CDR3 protein: SAPAWTDTQY
J gene: TRBJ2-3; D gene: NA; V gene: TRBV29-1; CDR3 protein: SAAWSGRSTDTQY
J gene: TRBJ1-3; D gene: NA; V gene: TRBV15; CDR3 protein: ATSRDTRPSSGNTIY
J gene: TRBJ2-5; D gene: NA; V gene: TRBV4-1; CDR3 protein: ASSQLATQETQY
J gene: TRBJ1-6; D gene: NA; V gene: TRBV11-2; CDR3 protein: ASSSGATGSPLH
J gene: TRBJ1-1; D gene: NA; V gene: TRBV30; CDR3 protein: AWDRNREIAEAF
J gene: TRBJ2-3; D gene: NA; V gene: TRBV12-3/TRBV12-4; CDR3 protein: ASSLYGGRGTDTQY
J gene: TRBJ2-2; D gene: NA; V gene: TRBV5-4; CDR3 protein: ASSLDSDTGELF
J gene: TRBJ1-1; D gene: NA; V gene: TRBV5-1; CDR3 protein: ASSWPQGPAPNTEAF
J gene: TRBJ2-2; D gene: TRBD2; V gene: TRBV5-1; CDR3 protein: ASSLVPGGTGELF
J gene: TRBJ2-2; D gene: TRBD2; V gene: TRBV10-3; CDR3 protein: AITLADTGELF
J gene: TRBJ2-7; D gene: TRBD2; V gene: TRBV20-1; CDR3 protein: SAFETSGRYEQY
J gene: TRBJ2-1; D gene: NA; V gene: TRBV5-6; CDR3 protein: ASSFPGEISYNEQF
J gene: TRBJ2-1; D gene: TRBD2; V gene: TRBV20-1; CDR3 protein: SADLAGSSYNEQF
J gene: TRBJ1-1; D gene: NA; V gene: TRBV12-3/TRBV12-4; CDR3 protein: ASSLFEDTEAF
J gene: TRBJ1-1; D gene: NA; V gene: TRBV7-9; CDR3 protein: ALGAPNEAF
J gene: TRBJ1-1; D gene: TRBD1; V gene: TRBV6-1; CDR3 protein: ASRDRRLNTEAF
J gene: TRBJ1-6; D gene: NA; V gene: TRBV7-3; CDR3 protein: ASSYRPTGANSPLH
J gene: TRBJ1-1; D gene: TRBD1; V gene: TRBV6-6; CDR3 protein: ASSYWLLERGTVTEAF
J gene: TRBJ1-4; D gene: NA; V gene: TRBV20-1; CDR3 protein: SAPETLTNEKLF
J gene: TRBJ2-1; D gene: NA; V gene: TRBV7-6; CDR3 protein: ASSLYQREGNEQF
J gene: TRBJ2-7; D gene: NA; V gene: TRBV10-3; CDR3 protein: AISDQGLDEQY
J gene: TRBJ2-1; D gene: TRBD2; V gene: TRBV27; CDR3 protein: ASSRGTSVWNEQF
J gene: TRBJ2-3; D gene: TRBD2; V gene: TRBV29-1; CDR3 protein: SVDRSGGPSDTQY
J gene: TRBJ1-5; D gene: NA; V gene: TRBV20-1; CDR3 protein: SASQGIDQPQH
J gene: TRBJ1-1; D gene: NA; V gene: TRBV14; CDR3 protein: ASSQVQGNTEAF
J gene: TRBJ1-4; D gene: NA; V gene: TRBV11-3; CDR3 protein: ASSPPGGTEKLF
J gene: TRBJ2-3; D gene: NA; V gene: TRBV6-2/TRBV6-3; CDR3 protein: ASSFGTSTTDTQY
J gene: TRBJ1-5; D gene: NA; V gene: TRBV20-1; CDR3 protein: SARGESNQPQH
J gene: TRBJ2-7; D gene: TRBD2; V gene: TRBV29-1; CDR3 protein: SVRLAGGSYEQY
J gene: TRBJ2-3; D gene: NA; V gene: TRBV10-3; CDR3 protein: AISAYSVGRTDTQY
J gene: TRBJ2-1; D gene: TRBD1; V gene: TRBV12-3/TRBV12-4; CDR3 protein: ADRVKKF
J gene: TRBJ1-3; D gene: NA; V gene: TRBV4-3; CDR3 protein: ASSQDAPGGPGNTIY
J gene: TRBJ1-3; D gene: NA; V gene: TRBV5-1; CDR3 protein: ASSSQQTGNTIY
J gene: TRBJ2-2; D gene: TRBD2; V gene: TRBV18; CDR3 protein: ASSPLAGMNTGELF
J gene: TRBJ2-7; D gene: NA; V gene: TRBV27; CDR3 protein: ASTLWAGANYEQY
J gene: TRBJ2-2; D gene: TRBD2; V gene: TRBV5-1; CDR3 protein: AGSSGLAGELF
J gene: TRBJ2-1; D gene: NA; V gene: TRBV6-5; CDR3 protein: ASSPWASLNEQF
J gene: TRBJ2-1; D gene: NA; V gene: TRBV20-1; CDR3 protein: SAVGRGAPTYNEQF
J gene: TRBJ1-6; D gene: NA; V gene: TRBV20-1; CDR3 protein: SARDPTAFREKNSPLH
J gene: TRBJ2-7; D gene: NA; V gene: TRBV7-9; CDR3 protein: ASSSQGYEQY
J gene: TRBJ1-5; D gene: NA; V gene: TRBV20-1; CDR3 protein: SALRDSNQPQH
J gene: TRBJ2-7; D gene: NA; V gene: TRBV7-9; CDR3 protein: ASSLINEQY
J gene: TRBJ1-4; D gene: TRBD1; V gene: TRBV12-3/TRBV12-4; CDR3 protein: ASSPQGEATNEKLF
J gene: TRBJ2-2; D gene: NA; V gene: TRBV4-1; CDR3 protein: ASSPTPAGTNTGELF
J gene: TRBJ1-2; D gene: TRBD1; V gene: TRBV20-1; CDR3 protein: SATPRTGAHGYT
J gene: TRBJ2-7; D gene: TRBD2; V gene: TRBV12-3/TRBV12-4; CDR3 protein: ASSHTSGYPSYEQY
J gene: TRBJ1-3; D gene: NA; V gene: TRBV5-5; CDR3 protein: ASSRVDSRPSSGNTIY
J gene: TRBJ2-2; D gene: TRBD1; V gene: TRBV27; CDR3 protein: ASNRQGNTGELF